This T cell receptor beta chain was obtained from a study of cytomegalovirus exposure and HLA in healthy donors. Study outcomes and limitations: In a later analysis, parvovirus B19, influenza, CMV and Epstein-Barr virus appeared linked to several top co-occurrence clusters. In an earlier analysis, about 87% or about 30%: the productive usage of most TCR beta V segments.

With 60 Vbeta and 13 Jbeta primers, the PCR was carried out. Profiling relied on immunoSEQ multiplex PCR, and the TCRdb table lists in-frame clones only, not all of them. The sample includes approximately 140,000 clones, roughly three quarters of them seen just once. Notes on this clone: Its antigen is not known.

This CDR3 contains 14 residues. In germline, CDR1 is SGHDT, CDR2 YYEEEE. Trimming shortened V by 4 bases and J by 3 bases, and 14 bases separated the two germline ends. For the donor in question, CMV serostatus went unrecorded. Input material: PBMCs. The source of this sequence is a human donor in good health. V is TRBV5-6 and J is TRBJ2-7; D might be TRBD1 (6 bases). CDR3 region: CASSPQGKVYEQYF. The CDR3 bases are TGTGCCAGCAGCCCACAGGGAAAGGTCTACGAGCAGTACTTC.